The table lists the clone carrying this T cell receptor (beta chain) with a few counts. Germline lookup yields CDR1 SGHTA and CDR2 FQGNSA. The CDR3 loop spans 14 amino acids. The record originates from a study of blood T cells in healthy people across ages. Using a J-beta primer mix together with a sample-barcoded 5' primer, a second PCR was run for roughly 7 to 12 cycles. Each CDR3 protein is one row after TCRdb ran MiXCR on the 5' RACE reads. The sample holds about 670,000 distinct CDR3 sequences; over 40% are singletons and the top ten take around 30%. Source material: blood. The genes are TRBV7-2 and TRBJ2-7, with D possibly TRBD1 on 6 matching bases. The DNA end is more similar to TRBJ2-5, so the J call may be wrong. The clonotype was recovered from a man aged 80 or over in good health. The CDR3 spells CASSLGGLGETQYF. DNA of the CDR3: TGTGCCAGCAGCTTAGGGGGGCTTGGGGAGACCCAGTACTTC.